This is a list of T cell receptor beta chains from one sample in a study of human T cells and chemical hapten exposure. TCRdb re-derived calls from the RACE reads in MiXCR, one entry per CDR3 protein. The profile shows around 150,000 distinct CDR3 sequences, 25% to 35% of them singletons. Material: whole blood, obtained in connection with sensitization to the hapten diphenylcyclopropenone (DPC). Source of these receptors: a woman under 30 with alopecia areata. Some clones in this sample may be carry-over from other donors' samples. Both conserved end residues are part of each CDR3. Each record gives: CDR3 protein, V gene, D gene, J gene. D genes are given only for firm matches.

CASRTSGGAYNEQFF | TRBV2 | TRBD1 | TRBJ2-1
CASSPTPMGTGSSPLHF | TRBV7-9 | TRBD1 | TRBJ1-6
CSASAQGQFSWTQYF | TRBV20-1 | . | TRBJ2-5
CASSEGAAAPDTQYF | TRBV6-1 | . | TRBJ2-3
CSVSGGAISTDTQYF | TRBV29-1 | . | TRBJ2-3
CASRLGDTGELFF | TRBV7-2 | . | TRBJ2-2
CASSLEGGAPDGYTF | TRBV4-2 | . | TRBJ1-2
CASSGRQGIRSPLHF | TRBV7-9 | TRBD1 | TRBJ1-6
CASSLAGTFQETQYF | TRBV5-1 | . | TRBJ2-5
CASFRGYDGYTF | TRBV12-3/TRBV12-4 | TRBD1 | TRBJ1-2
CASSQKIRGRLYEQYF | TRBV3-2 | . | TRBJ2-7
CASSLLAGGPGADTQYF | TRBV7-9 | TRBD2 | TRBJ2-3
CASSQVGTAYNSPLHF | TRBV4-1 | TRBD1 | TRBJ1-6
CASSFPGTFDYEQYF | TRBV7-9 | . | TRBJ2-7
CATSDLKGNEQFF | TRBV24-1 | . | TRBJ2-1
CISVSDRRGDYTNTGELFF | TRBV7-5 | . | TRBJ2-2